The 15 T cell receptor beta chains reported below all come from one sample, sequenced in a study of T cells after yellow fever vaccination. Via MiXCR, TCRdb re-called the 5' RACE reads, giving one row per CDR3 protein. The sample includes more than 50,000 distinct CDR3 sequences, 4.5% to 6% seen only once; the top ten take roughly 31%. The source material was PBMCs, either bulk or a sorted T-cell subset (CD4+, CD8+, memory, or dextramer-sorted; not recorded which), sampled on the day of the yellow fever booster vaccination. These receptors were taken from a man between 18 and 35 years old who received the YFV17D yellow fever vaccine.

The CDR3 sequence: CASRKTGTNTGELFF. CDR3 nucleotide sequence: TGCGCCAGCAGAAAGACAGGGACGAACACCGGGGAGCTGTTTTTT. V gene TRBV4-1 combines with J gene TRBJ2-2; the match to TRBD1 covers 7 bases. Germline values: CDR1 MGHRA, CDR2 YSYEKL. This CDR3 is 15 amino acids long. Trimming cost V 6 bases and J 0 bases; bases outside gene matches: 4.

This clonotype was counted at least ten times. This rearrangement joins TRBV4-3 to TRBJ2-7, with 8 bases aligning to TRBD1. Germline V gives CDR1 LGHNA, CDR2 YSLEER. This CDR3 is built from 17 residues. The J segment lost 5 bases and the V segment lost 1 base, leaving 13 bases of the junction unmatched. The CDR3 spells CASSQAAWTGSRHEQYF. The DNA for the CDR3 is TGCGCCAGCAGCCAAGCGGCCTGGACAGGGAGTCGTCACGAGCAGTACTTC.

This clonotype has just a few counts. The chain combines TRBV7-8 with TRBJ2-7; the D call may be TRBD1 or TRBD2 (7 bases each). V was trimmed by 5 bases and J by 6 bases, leaving 17 bases between them. This CDR3 spans 14 amino acids. From germline, CDR1 is SGHVS and CDR2 FQNEAQ. The CDR3 DNA reads TGTGCCAGCAGCGACCGACAGGGAGGGTTCGAGCAGTACTTC. Residues: CASSDRQGGFEQYF.

The V gene is TRBV10-1, the J gene TRBJ2-3, with D possibly being TRBD2 (5 bases). Germline V lookup: CDR1 WNHNN, CDR2 SYGVQD (reference sequence). The CDR3 contains 13 residues. V gave up 2 bases and J gave up 5 bases, with 8 bases separating them. CDR3 sequence reads: CASSENGVDTQYF. The CDR3 bases are TGCGCCAGCAGTGAGAACGGGGTAGATACGCAGTATTTT.

This clonotype was seen only a few times. The chain uses TRBV7-6 and TRBJ1-4; unclear D gene. The CDR3 runs 13 residues. Germline V gives CDR1 SGHVS, CDR2 FNYEAQ. V lost 6 bases, J lost 0 bases, and 5 bases lay in between. Here the CDR3 DNA reads TGTGCCAGCAGAAGGGCAACTAATGAAAAACTGTTTTTT. It codes for CASRRATNEKLFF.

In its sample, this clonotype was seen many times. This chain links TRBV4-3 with TRBJ2-5, with 12 bases fitting TRBD1. V trimming: 0 bases; J trimming: 5 bases; junction bases outside the gene matches: 7. The length of the CDR3 is 17 residues. Germline V gives CDR1 LGHNA, CDR2 YSLEER. This chain's CDR3 is CASSQEPGTGGTETQYF. CDR3 in DNA: TGCGCCAGCAGCCAAGAGCCGGGGACAGGGGGCACGGAGACCCAGTACTTC.

Only a few counts were recorded for this clonotype. The chain carries TRBV7-2 and TRBJ1-2; 8 positions agree with TRBD1. This CDR3 region has 13 residues. The V segment lost 4 bases and the J segment 6 bases; nucleotides outside the gene matches: 4. Germline values: CDR1 SGHTA, CDR2 FQGNSA. This CDR3 is CASSSRGRDGYTF. CDR3 DNA: TGTGCCAGCAGCTCCAGGGGGCGAGATGGCTACACCTTC.

This clonotype was counted many times. The chain joins TRBV4-1 to TRBJ1-2; no clear D gene. The length of the CDR3 is 15 residues. Germline V gene data show CDR1 as MGHRA and CDR2 as YSYEKL. V dropped 0 bases and J dropped 4 bases, with 12 bases sitting between them. DNA of the CDR3: TGCGCCAGCAGCCAAGATCATGGACGGATCTATGGCTACACCTTC. Translation gives CASSQDHGRIYGYTF.

The chain carries TRBV6-1 and TRBJ2-3, with 7 bases that match TRBD2. The V gene end was trimmed by 5 bases and the J gene end by 6 bases; junction bases not matched to a gene: 5. The CDR3 is 13 amino acids. Germline V lookup: CDR1 MNHNS, CDR2 SASEGT. For the CDR3, the DNA is TGTGCCAGCAGTTCTTTAGCGGGTGATACGCAGTATTTT. Amino acid sequence: CASSSLAGDTQYF.

This clonotype was observed many times. The rearrangement links TRBV29-1 to TRBJ1-5, with TRBD1 identical over 8 bases. The length of the CDR3 is 14 residues. V gave up 6 bases and J gave up 3 bases; unmatched junction bases: 7. The germline V gene has CDR1 SQVTM and CDR2 ANQGSEA. CDR3 bases: TGCAGCGTCGGTGGACAGGGCGCCAATCAGCCCCAGCATTTT. Translation gives CSVGGQGANQPQHF.

The table lists this clonotype with a few counts. This sequence joins TRBV5-1 and TRBJ1-2; a weak D match, TRBD1 (5 bases). Germline V CDR1 and CDR2: SGHRS, YFSETQ. V was cut by 5 bases and J by 2 bases, with 13 bases left in between. The CDR3 covers 14 residues. The CDR3 sequence: CASSNTGRNYGYTF. As DNA, the CDR3 is TGCGCCAGCAGTAACACGGGACGAAACTATGGCTACACCTTC.

The sample holds many counts of this clonotype. The chain employs TRBV9 and TRBJ2-3; D unclear. This CDR3 is built from 15 residues. Trimming left V 3 bases short and J 0 bases short, with 11 bases between. CDR1 is SGDLS and CDR2 is YYNGEE in the germline V gene. The CDR3 DNA reads as TGTGCCAGCAGCGCCGGCGGAGCTAGCACAGATACGCAGTATTTT. Translating it yields CASSAGGASTDTQYF.

The rearrangement uses TRBV5-4 and TRBJ2-3, with TRBD2 matching over 9 bases. J gave up 3 bases and V 3 bases, and 11 bases lay outside the gene matches. This CDR3 region has 17 residues. CDR1 is SGHNT and CDR2 is YYREEE in the germline V gene (reference sequence). CDR3 sequence reads: CASSSGGRGGRTDTQYF. CDR3 DNA sequence: TGTGCCAGCAGCTCCGGAGGGCGGGGGGGCAGGACAGATACGCAGTATTTT.

In this sample, this clonotype turned up many times. The rearrangement joins TRBV7-2 to TRBJ1-2, with a possible D match to TRBD1 (5 bases). The CDR3 has 14 amino acids. V was shortened by 0 bases and J by 7 bases, with 12 bases between the two germline ends. Germline CDR1 reads SGHTA; CDR2 reads FQGNSA. This CDR3 is CASSLAAREVGYTF. Written as DNA, the CDR3 is TGTGCCAGCAGCTTAGCGGCCAGGGAGGTTGGCTACACCTTC.

This clonotype was recorded a few times. J is TRBJ2-1 and V is TRBV12-3 or TRBV12-4; 8 bases agree with TRBD2. CDR3 length: 15 amino acids. The ends lost 3 bases at V and 4 bases at J; junction bases unmatched: 5. CDR3 region: CASSLTGGNYNEQFF. The CDR3 DNA is TGTGCCAGCAGTTTGACGGGGGGGAATTACAATGAGCAGTTCTTC.